The rows below give T cell receptor beta chains drawn from one sample of a study of PD-1 blockade in classical Hodgkin lymphoma. Sequenced by immunoSEQ multiplex PCR; TCRdb stores in-frame clones only, minus some. This sample has tens of thousands of clones, with 73% found just once. Specimen: peripheral blood mononuclear cells (PBMCs), collected before the second cycle of nivolumab. The source is a human donor with classical Hodgkin lymphoma. The CDR3 runs from the conserved cysteine through the conserved F or W. The D gene is left open where the match is weak. Rows give clone size only sometimes, using once, few, many, or a class for an expanded clone.

abundance | d_gene | j_gene | v_gene | CDR3aa | CDR3nt
. | . | TRBJ2-1 | TRBV19 | CASSIEVYNEQFF | TGTGCCAGTAGTATTGAGGTCTACAATGAGCAGTTCTTC
once | TRBD2 | TRBJ2-2 | TRBV7-9 | CAGSLRERGLGELFF | TGTGCCGGCAGCTTACGAGAGCGGGGGCTCGGGGAGCTGTTTTTT
. | . | TRBJ1-5 | TRBV28 | CASRTSGTSNQPQHF | TGTGCCAGCAGGACTTCGGGGACTAGCAATCAGCCCCAGCATTTT
. | TRBD2 | TRBJ2-6 | TRBV5-1 | CASSTSGISGANVLTF | TGCGCCAGCAGCACTAGCGGGATATCTGGGGCCAACGTCCTGACTTTC
. | . | TRBJ1-1 | TRBV18 | CASSPRGENTEAFF | TGTGCCAGCTCACCACGCGGGGAGAACACTGAAGCTTTCTTT
. | . | TRBJ2-2 | TRBV18 | CASPGTLNTGELFF | TGTGCCAGTCCCGGGACTTTGAACACCGGGGAGCTGTTTTTT
few | TRBD1 | TRBJ1-1 | TRBV12-5 | CASGLVQGAETEAFF | TGTGCTAGTGGTTTGGTACAGGGGGCAGAAACTGAAGCTTTCTTT
once | TRBD2 | TRBJ2-1 | TRBV5-5 | CASSFLAGVPNEQFF | TGTGCCAGCAGCTTCCTAGCGGGAGTTCCAAATGAGCAGTTCTTC
. | TRBD1 | TRBJ1-4 | TRBV19 | CASSTGTGGNEKLFF | TGTGCCAGTAGTACCGGGACAGGGGGCAATGAAAAACTGTTTTTT
. | . | TRBJ1-2 | TRBV27 | CAPRGIYGYTF | TGTGCCCCCAGGGGCATCTATGGCTACACCTTC
few | . | TRBJ1-5 | TRBV7-9 | CASSLDGSFNQPQHF | TGTGCCAGCAGCTTAGACGGCAGCTTCAATCAGCCCCAGCATTTT
. | . | TRBJ1-1 | TRBV6-5 | CASSYGGNRANYEAFF | TGTGCCAGCAGTTACGGGGGGAACAGGGCGAATTATGAAGCTTTCTTT
. | . | TRBJ2-2 | TRBV25-1 | CASSDRNGQLFF | TGTGCCAGCAGTGACCGAAACGGACAGCTGTTTTTT
. | TRBD2 | TRBJ2-2 | TRBV7-2 | CASSPIAGAPGELFF | TGTGCCAGCAGCCCAATAGCGGGAGCCCCCGGGGAGCTGTTTTTT
. | . | TRBJ2-3 | TRBV18 | CASSPSGLNGDTQYF | TGTGCCAGCTCGCCTTCCGGCCTTAACGGGGATACGCAGTATTTT
. | . | TRBJ2-1 | TRBV14 | CASSQSLGRGYEEQFF | TGTGCCAGCAGCCAATCCCTCGGGAGAGGATACGAAGAGCAGTTCTTC
once | . | TRBJ2-7 | TRBV18 | CASSPLVGLNEQYF | TGTGCCAGCTCACCACTAGTGGGCCTTAACGAGCAGTACTTC
many | TRBD2 | TRBJ2-5 | TRBV7-3 | CASSLRGLASETQYF | TGTGCCAGCAGCCTACGGGGACTAGCGTCAGAGACCCAGTACTTC
. | TRBD2 | TRBJ2-1 | TRBV10-2 | CASSGAGGRDEQFF | TGCGCCAGCAGTGGGGCGGGAGGACGAGATGAGCAGTTCTTC
once | . | TRBJ2-3 | TRBV11-2 | CASSWGDTQYF | TGTGCCAGCAGCTGGGGGGATACGCAGTATTTT
. | TRBD1 | TRBJ1-1 | TRBV6-5 | CASSYFGTGTEAFF | TGTGCCAGCAGTTACTTCGGGACAGGGACTGAAGCTTTCTTT
. | TRBD2 | TRBJ2-3 | TRBV28 | CASNGLDPLRDTQYF | TGTGCCAGCAACGGACTAGACCCCCTTAGAGATACGCAGTATTTT
. | . | TRBJ2-5 | TRBV28 | CASSSQGQETQYF | TGTGCCAGCAGTTCTCAGGGCCAAGAGACCCAGTACTTC
few | TRBD1 | TRBJ1-6 | TRBV7-9 | CASSVGQGDSPLHF | TGTGCCAGCAGCGTGGGACAGGGGGACTCACCCCTCCACTTT
. | . | TRBJ1-5 | TRBV30 | CAWRARGGGNQPQHF | TGTGCCTGGAGGGCCCGAGGGGGGGGCAATCAGCCCCAGCATTTT
. | . | TRBJ2-7 | TRBV7-9 | CASSLAPPVPSRQYF | TGTGCCAGCAGCTTAGCTCCCCCGGTCCCATCCAGGCAGTACTTC
. | . | TRBJ1-5 | TRBV19 | CASNPTVGPLRQPQHF | TGTGCCAGTAACCCTACAGTAGGCCCCCTCCGTCAGCCCCAGCATTTT
few | . | TRBJ2-7 | TRBV7-9 | CASSFQGGTYEQYF | TGTGCCAGCAGCTTTCAGGGGGGTACCTACGAGCAGTACTTC
. | . | TRBJ1-5 | TRBV6-6 | CASSYSGRNQPQHF | TGTGCCAGCAGTTACTCCGGGAGGAATCAGCCCCAGCATTTT
. | TRBD2 | TRBJ2-4 | TRBV6-5 | CASSYLVSGGIQYF | TGTGCCAGCAGTTACTTGGTTTCGGGGGGCATTCAGTACTTC
. | TRBD1 | TRBJ2-7 | TRBV10-3 | CAISDYDRGSIDEQYF | TGTGCCATCAGTGATTACGACAGGGGTTCTATCGACGAGCAGTACTTC
. | . | TRBJ2-2 | TRBV7-8 | CASSLPVGTGELFF | TGTGCCAGCAGCCTCCCGGTAGGCACCGGGGAGCTGTTTTTT
. | . | TRBJ1-1 | TRBV7-3 | CASSPLVNTEAFF | TGTGCCAGCAGCCCTCTTGTGAACACTGAAGCTTTCTTT
. | . | TRBJ2-7 | TRBV7-9 | CASSVWDGLSISYEQYF | TGTGCCAGCAGCGTTTGGGACGGGCTCTCGATCTCCTACGAGCAGTACTTC
. | . | TRBJ2-1 | TRBV9 | CASSAQGAYNEQFF | TGTGCCAGCAGCGCTCAAGGAGCCTACAATGAGCAGTTCTTC
once | . | TRBJ2-7 | TRBV6-1 | CARKPGQTVYEQYF | TGTGCCAGAAAACCCGGACAGACGGTCTACGAGCAGTACTTC
many | TRBD2 | TRBJ2-3 | TRBV7-9 | CASSLVAGSSADTQYF | TGTGCCAGCAGCTTAGTAGCGGGTTCCTCGGCAGATACGCAGTATTTT